A selection of T cell receptor beta chains follows, all from one sample in a study of blood T cell repertoires in COVID-19. Method: immunoSEQ multiplex PCR; TCRdb's copy keeps in-frame clones and lacks some. This table holds about 120,000 clones, approximately 83% found once. Source material: peripheral blood. All receptors come from a woman in her 70s with acute or convalescent COVID-19. Each CDR3 is given with its conserved first and last residue. D genes are given only for firm matches. Not all rows give a size; the values are once, few, many and, for expanded clones, a class.

j_call | clone_size | v_call | cdr3_length | d_call | cdr3_aa | cdr3_nt
TRBJ1-1 | NA | TRBV18 | 14 | NA | CASSPREGRTEAFF | TGTGCCAGCTCACCACGCGAGGGCCGGACTGAAGCTTTCTTT
TRBJ2-1 | NA | TRBV6-2/TRBV6-3 | 13 | TRBD1 | CASSDRGPDEQFF | TGTGCCAGCAGTGACAGGGGGCCCGATGAGCAGTTCTTC
TRBJ2-3 | NA | TRBV7-2 | 15 | NA | CASSLHGVSQNTQYF | TGTGCCAGCAGCCTCCACGGGGTGAGTCAGAATACGCAGTATTTT
TRBJ1-5 | NA | TRBV15 | 18 | TRBD1 | CATSRGPSGTVFNQPQHF | TGTGCCACCAGCAGAGGTCCATCCGGGACAGTCTTTAATCAGCCCCAGCATTTT
TRBJ2-2 | NA | TRBV11-3 | 16 | NA | CASSVGERANTGELFF | TGTGCCAGCAGTGTCGGCGAGCGGGCGAACACCGGGGAGCTGTTTTTT
TRBJ1-2 | NA | TRBV7-2 | 16 | TRBD1 | CASSLGGQGTNYGYTF | TGTGCCAGCAGCTTAGGCGGACAGGGTACTAACTATGGCTACACCTTC
TRBJ1-5 | NA | TRBV7-2 | 14 | NA | CASSFSGVVQPQHF | TGTGCCAGCAGCTTTTCAGGTGTGGTTCAGCCCCAGCATTTT
TRBJ1-2 | NA | TRBV11-1 | 15 | TRBD1 | CASSARQGSNYGYTF | TGTGCCAGCAGCGCGAGACAGGGGTCTAACTATGGCTACACCTTC
TRBJ2-3 | NA | TRBV7-2 | 15 | NA | CASSLGRVRTDTQYF | TGTGCCAGCAGCTTAGGTCGGGTTAGGACAGATACGCAGTATTTT
TRBJ2-1 | few | TRBV20-1 | 12 | NA | CSASAVFGGTFF | TGCAGTGCTAGTGCCGTGTTCGGCGGTACGTTCTTC
TRBJ2-5 | NA | TRBV7-2 | 15 | TRBD2 | CASSISGGVRETQYF | TGTGCCAGCAGCATAAGCGGGGGGGTGAGGGAGACCCAGTACTTC
TRBJ2-5 | NA | TRBV11-2 | 14 | TRBD2 | CASSLGGIQETQYF | TGTGCCAGCAGCCTGGGAGGGATCCAAGAGACCCAGTACTTC
TRBJ1-1 | NA | TRBV4-1 | 17 | TRBD1 | CASSQGTGRKRTPEAFF | TGCGCCAGCAGCCAAGGGACAGGGAGGAAAAGGACACCTGAAGCTTTCTTT
TRBJ2-1 | few | TRBV7-2 | 15 | TRBD2 | CASSLTGGTSPEQFF | TGTGCCAGCAGCTTAACCGGGGGGACCTCCCCGGAGCAGTTCTTC
TRBJ2-2 | NA | TRBV19 | 16 | NA | CASSGGFRRNTGELFF | TGTGCCAGTAGTGGCGGATTTAGGAGGAACACCGGGGAGCTGTTTTTT
TRBJ2-2 | NA | TRBV12-3/TRBV12-4 | 13 | NA | CASSLAGPGELFF | TGTGCCAGCAGTTTAGCGGGCCCCGGGGAGCTGTTTTTT
TRBJ2-3 | NA | TRBV19 | 15 | TRBD2 | CASSPRAGGSDTQYF | TGTGCCAGTAGTCCGCGTGCGGGGGGCTCGGATACGCAGTATTTT
TRBJ2-1 | NA | TRBV24-1 | 16 | TRBD1 | CATSEPRDREFNEQFF | TGTGCCACCAGTGAGCCCCGGGACAGGGAATTCAATGAGCAGTTCTTC
TRBJ1-3 | once | TRBV7-9 | 14 | NA | CASSMTGGGNTIYF | TGTGCCAGCAGCATGACAGGCGGTGGAAACACCATATATTTT
TRBJ1-1 | NA | TRBV18 | 13 | TRBD1 | CASSPGQGSEAFF | TGTGCCAGCTCGCCGGGACAGGGTTCTGAAGCTTTCTTT
TRBJ2-1 | NA | TRBV12-2 | 20 | NA | CASRLAPTSGGVGRNNEQFF | TGTGCAAGTCGCTTAGCGCCAACTAGCGGGGGGGTAGGTCGGAACAATGAGCAGTTCTTC
TRBJ2-6 | NA | TRBV5-4 | 19 | NA | CASSLGAWGQSSGANVLTF | TGTGCCAGCAGCTTGGGGGCTTGGGGACAAAGCTCTGGGGCCAACGTCCTGACTTTC
TRBJ2-3 | NA | TRBV29-1 | 16 | TRBD2 | CSVEGLAGGATDTQYF | TGCAGCGTTGAGGGTCTAGCGGGGGGAGCCACAGATACGCAGTATTTT
TRBJ2-5 | NA | TRBV18 | 13 | NA | CASSPNRKETQYF | TGTGCCAGCTCACCGAACAGGAAAGAGACCCAGTACTTC
TRBJ1-2 | NA | TRBV5-4 | 13 | TRBD1 | CASSLNRGDGYTF | TGTGCCAGCAGCCTTAACAGGGGCGATGGCTACACCTTC
TRBJ1-1 | NA | TRBV18 | 15 | TRBD1 | CASSRGQGMNTEAFF | TGTGCCAGCTCACGGGGACAGGGTATGAACACTGAAGCTTTCTTT
TRBJ1-2 | NA | TRBV14 | 17 | NA | CASSPRITGGGYYGYTF | TGTGCCAGCAGCCCCCGAATCACAGGCGGGGGGTACTATGGCTACACCTTC
TRBJ2-5 | NA | TRBV5-4 | 18 | TRBD2 | CASSGGTSGGAGQETQYF | TGTGCCAGCAGCGGCGGGACTAGCGGGGGCGCGGGTCAAGAGACCCAGTACTTC
TRBJ1-6 | once | TRBV19 | 17 | NA | CASSPLSIGARNSPLHF | TGTGCCAGTAGTCCCCTCTCGATCGGTGCTAGGAATTCACCCCTCCACTTT
TRBJ2-1 | NA | TRBV12-3/TRBV12-4 | 12 | TRBD2 | CASSGLAGGPFF | TGTGCCAGCAGCGGACTAGCGGGGGGGCCGTTCTTC
TRBJ1-2 | NA | TRBV14 | 14 | TRBD1 | CASRRTGEEAGYTF | TGTGCCAGCAGGCGAACAGGGGAGGAGGCTGGCTACACCTTC
TRBJ2-3 | NA | TRBV5-4 | 16 | TRBD1 | CASSPKGGQGGDTQYF | TGTGCCAGCAGCCCCAAGGGGGGACAGGGAGGAGATACGCAGTATTTT
TRBJ1-2 | NA | TRBV24-1 | 15 | TRBD1 | CATSDPGQGGDGYTF | TGTGCCACCAGTGACCCGGGACAGGGGGGGGATGGCTACACCTTC
TRBJ1-5 | few | TRBV6-2/TRBV6-3 | 14 | NA | CASSNQAPLDPQHF | TGTGCCAGCAGTAACCAGGCCCCCTTGGATCCCCAGCATTTT
TRBJ2-1 | NA | TRBV9 | 13 | NA | CASSVTPYNEQFF | TGTGCCAGCAGCGTAACACCCTACAATGAGCAGTTCTTC
TRBJ1-1 | once | TRBV7-8 | 14 | NA | CASSLQGRSTEAFF | TGTGCCAGCAGCTTACAGGGCAGGAGCACTGAAGCTTTCTTT
TRBJ1-6 | NA | TRBV7-2 | 17 | NA | CASSLGGGGSLISPLHF | TGTGCCAGCAGCTTAGGAGGCGGGGGGTCACTAATTTCACCCCTCCACTTT
TRBJ1-1 | NA | TRBV7-9 | 14 | TRBD1 | CASSSQGQFTEAFF | TGTGCCAGCAGCTCCCAGGGACAGTTCACTGAAGCTTTCTTT
TRBJ1-4 | NA | TRBV19 | 15 | NA | CASRKGDATNEKLFF | TGTGCCAGTAGAAAGGGGGATGCAACTAATGAAAAACTGTTTTTT
TRBJ1-1 | NA | TRBV11-3 | 15 | NA | CASSLFVRGDTEAFF | TGTGCCAGCAGCTTATTCGTGCGCGGGGACACTGAAGCTTTCTTT
TRBJ1-5 | NA | TRBV7-2 | 15 | NA | CASSLAGQENQPQHF | TGTGCCAGCAGCTTAGCGGGGCAGGAGAATCAGCCCCAGCATTTT